This T cell receptor (beta chain) was captured by sequencing in a study of PD-L1 blockade in urothelial cancer. About the research overall: Across blood samples, T cells had a median count of about 150,000. Points from the study as a whole: Blood clones associated with the tumor expanded more at 3 weeks in durable-benefit patients.

Clones were read by immunoSEQ multiplex PCR, and TCRdb kept only the in-frame ones, dropping some. The table has about 43,000 clones, about 88% seen once; the top ten hold 13% to 15%. The table lists this clone with a count of one. Its antigen is still unknown. Looked up from germline, CDR1 is MGHRA and CDR2 is YSYEKL. The CDR3 sequence is 17 residues long. V was pared by 0 bases and J by 4 bases, with 9 bases of the junction left unmatched. This specimen consisted of PBMCs, obtained around atezolizumab (anti-PD-L1) treatment. The receptor comes from a woman aged 55-70 years with urothelial cancer. The gene calls are TRBV4-1 and TRBJ2-7; the match to TRBD2 covers 10 bases. CDR3 in DNA: TGCGCCAGCAGCCAAGAAGGGGCTAGCGGGAGCCTATACGAGCAGTACTTC. It yields the protein CASSQEGASGSLYEQYF.